This T cell receptor beta chain was captured in a study of T cell clonality in common variable immunodeficiency. Overall study results and limits: Common variable immunodeficiency TCR beta sequences reportedly had fewer deletions and N-nucleotide insertions. CVID subjects shared fewer TCRbeta clones than healthy controls did. What drives increased CVID clonality needs T cell subpopulation sequencing.

Each donor provided about 4.5 to 9 ml of heparinized whole blood. The repertoire was sequenced with immunoSEQ multiplex PCR; TCRdb's copy has only in-frame clones and lacks some. The sample holds approximately 15,000 clones, and no clone turns up only once. Only a few counts were recorded for this clone. No antigen is known for it. The read terminates 3 residues ahead of where the CDR3 ends, so the germline J gene completes it. Germline CDR1 and CDR2: SGHDT and YYEEEE. This CDR3 has 14 residues. Sequencing used peripheral blood mononuclear cells. The rearrangement links TRBV5-6 to TRBJ1-2; D possibly corresponds to TRBD1 (6 bases). The TCR was taken from a human donor with common variable immunodeficiency. The sequenced CDR3 bases are TGTGCCAGCAGCTCAGGGGACGACAGTTACGGC. Protein: CASSSGDDSYG. The complete CDR3 reads CASSSGDDSYGYTF. The full variable domain, rest sourced from reference TRBV5-6 and TRBJ1-2, is DAGVTQSPTHLIKTRGQQVTLRCSPKSGHDTVSWYQQALGQGPQFIFQYYEEEERQRGNFPDRFSGHQFPNYSSELNVNALLLGDSALYLCASSSGDDSYGYTFGSGTRLTVV.